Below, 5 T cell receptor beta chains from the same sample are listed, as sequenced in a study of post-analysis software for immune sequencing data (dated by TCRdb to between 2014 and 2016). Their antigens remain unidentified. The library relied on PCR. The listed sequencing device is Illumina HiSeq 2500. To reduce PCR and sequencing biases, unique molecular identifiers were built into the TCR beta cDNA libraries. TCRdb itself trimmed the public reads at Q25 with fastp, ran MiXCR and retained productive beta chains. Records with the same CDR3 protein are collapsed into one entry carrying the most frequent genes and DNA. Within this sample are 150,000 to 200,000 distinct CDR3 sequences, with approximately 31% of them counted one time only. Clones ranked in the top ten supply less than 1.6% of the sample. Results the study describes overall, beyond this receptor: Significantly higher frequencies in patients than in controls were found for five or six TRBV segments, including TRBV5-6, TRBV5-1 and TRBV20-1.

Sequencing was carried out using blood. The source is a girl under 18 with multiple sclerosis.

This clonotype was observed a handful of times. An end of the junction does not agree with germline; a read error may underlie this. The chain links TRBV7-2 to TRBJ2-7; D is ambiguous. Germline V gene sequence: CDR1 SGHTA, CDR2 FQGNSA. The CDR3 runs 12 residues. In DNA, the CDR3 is TGTGCCAGCAGCTTAGTTGCCTACGAGCGGTACTTC. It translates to CASSLVAYERYF.

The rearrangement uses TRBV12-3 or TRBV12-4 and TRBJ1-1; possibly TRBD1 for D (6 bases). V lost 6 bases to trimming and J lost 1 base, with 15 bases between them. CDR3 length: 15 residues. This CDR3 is CASSLGQTGNTEAFF. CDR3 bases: TGTGCCAGCAGCCTTGGACAGACAGGGAACACTGAAGCTTTCTTT.

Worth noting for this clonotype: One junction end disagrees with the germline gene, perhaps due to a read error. For the CDR3, the DNA is TGTGTCTGGACGCGACCCGGGGAATCACCCCTCCACTTT. Amino acids: CVWTRPGESPLHF. This chain links TRBV30 with TRBJ1-6; D uncertain. Germline CDR1 and CDR2: GTSNPN and SVGIG (reference sequence). The CDR3 extends over 13 amino acids. Full variable domain (missing parts from reference TRBV30 and TRBJ1-6): SQTIHQWPATLVQPVGSPLSLECTVEGTSNPNLYWYRQAAGRGLQLLFYSVGIGQISSEVPQNLSASRPQDRQFILSSKKLLLSDSGFYLCVWTRPGESPLHFGNGTRLTVT.

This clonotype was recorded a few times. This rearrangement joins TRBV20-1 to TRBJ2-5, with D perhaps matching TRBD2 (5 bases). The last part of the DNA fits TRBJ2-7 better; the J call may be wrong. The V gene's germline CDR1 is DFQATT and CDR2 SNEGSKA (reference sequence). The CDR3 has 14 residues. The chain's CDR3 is CSARDGNLYNEQYF. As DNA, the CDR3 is TGCAGTGCTAGGGACGGGAACCTATATAACGAGCAGTACTTC.

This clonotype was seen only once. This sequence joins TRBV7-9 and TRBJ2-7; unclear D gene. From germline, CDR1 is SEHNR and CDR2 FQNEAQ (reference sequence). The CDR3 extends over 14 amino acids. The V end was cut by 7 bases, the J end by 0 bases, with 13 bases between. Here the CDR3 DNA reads TGTGCCAGCAACCCCGATGGTTTCTCCTACGAGCAGTACTTC. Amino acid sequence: CASNPDGFSYEQYF.